The 21 T cell receptor beta chains below come from one sample, sequenced in a study of T cells after yellow fever vaccination (dated by TCRdb to between 2019 and 2020). Libraries came from 5' RACE. The reads were generated on an Illumina HiSeq 2500. The public sequencing data were trimmed at Q25 with fastp and processed into clonotypes with MiXCR by TCRdb, which kept only in-frame beta chains. Every entry covers one CDR3 protein and lists the most common genes and DNA from its rows. The sample contains roughly 260,000 distinct CDR3 sequences, approximately 12% of them found a single time. Of the sample, 0.4% to 0.55% is held by the ten largest clones. Sample treatment or condition, as interpreted from the label and publication: live attenuated yellow fever vaccine strain. The sample here was CD4+ T cells sorted from PBMCs, taken 45 days after the yellow fever booster vaccination. These receptors came from a man aged 30-40 years who received the YFV17D yellow fever vaccine.

CDR3 amino acids: CASTSLGASSYEQYF. CDR3 sequence (DNA): TGTGCCAGCACCTCCCTCGGCGCGAGCTCCTACGAGCAGTACTTC. This chain links TRBV28 with TRBJ2-7, with D uncertain. The CDR3 is made up of 15 amino acids. Looked up from germline, CDR1 is MDHEN and CDR2 is SYDVKM. Trimming pared 7 bases from V and 0 bases from J, leaving 16 bases between.

This chain links TRBV12-3 or TRBV12-4 with TRBJ2-7; 10 bases are shared with TRBD1. V dropped 5 bases and J dropped 3; count of bases not matched to a gene: 7. The CDR3 is 15 residues long. In DNA form, the CDR3 reads TGTGCCAGCAGTGCATCGGGGACAGGGGACTACGAGCAGTACTTC. Protein sequence: CASSASGTGDYEQYF.

The rearrangement uses TRBV20-1 and TRBJ2-2, with a tentative D call TRBD2 (5 bases). The CDR3 runs to 17 residues. The V end lost 0 bases, the J end lost 2 bases, and 16 bases lay between the germline ends. The V gene's germline CDR1 is DFQATT and CDR2 SNEGSKA (reference sequence). CDR3 in DNA: TGCAGTGCTAGAGATCTCGGACTGGCAGGCAACACCGGGGAGCTGTTTTTT. This encodes CSARDLGLAGNTGELFF.

The V gene is TRBV20-1, the J gene TRBJ2-2, with TRBD2 matching over 11 bases. The germline CDR1 and CDR2 sequences are DFQATT and SNEGSKA (reference sequence). The CDR3 extends over 16 amino acids. V dropped 6 bases and J dropped 7; count of bases not matched to a gene: 13. CDR3 amino acids: CSAPPNLAGGGGELFF. In nucleotides, the CDR3 is TGCAGTGCCCCGCCCAATCTAGCGGGAGGTGGCGGGGAGCTGTTTTTT.

The chain uses TRBV3-1 and TRBJ2-5; no clear D gene. CDR1 LGHDT and CDR2 YNNKEL come from the germline V gene (reference sequence). The CDR3 extends over 12 amino acids. Trimming left V 10 bases short and J 5 bases short, with 14 bases between. The CDR3 DNA reads TGTGCCACCGCCGGCCACGGGGAGACCCAGTACTTC. This codes for CATAGHGETQYF.

The rearrangement uses TRBV7-2 and TRBJ2-1; D is possibly TRBD2 (5 bases). The germline V gene has CDR1 SGHTA and CDR2 FQGNSA. The CDR3 has 14 amino acids. The V end was cut by 6 bases, the J end by 6 bases, with 15 bases between. CDR3 sequence (DNA): TGTGCCAGCAGTTGGTCGAGGGAGATCAATGAGCAGTTCTTC. Its translation: CASSWSREINEQFF.

The sample holds a few counts of this clonotype. V usage is TRBV5-1 and J usage is TRBJ2-7; 8 bases map to TRBD1. The germline CDR1 and CDR2 sequences are SGHRS and YFSETQ. CDR3 length: 15 residues. V shed 5 bases, J shed 2 bases, and the junction held 9 bases outside the gene matches. The CDR3 is CASRERATGAYEQYF. In DNA, the CDR3 is TGCGCCAGCAGGGAAAGAGCGACAGGGGCCTACGAGCAGTACTTC.

This chain links TRBV4-2 with TRBJ2-3, with TRBD1 identical over 8 bases. The CDR3 contains 15 residues. The V and J ends lost 1 base and 5 bases, in that order; junction bases with no gene match: 5. Germline lookup yields CDR1 LGHNA and CDR2 YNFKEQ. The CDR3 is CASSQGDRRGDTQYF. In DNA form, the CDR3 reads TGTGCCAGCAGCCAAGGGGACAGGCGAGGAGATACGCAGTATTTT.

V is TRBV29-1 and J is TRBJ2-1, with TRBD2 identical over 9 bases. CDR1 is SQVTM and CDR2 is ANQGSEA in the germline V gene. This CDR3 is built from 16 residues. The junction had 7 bases not matched to a gene; V was cut back by 2 bases and J by 2 bases. Here the CDR3 DNA reads TGCAGCGTTGAACTAGCGGGACGTAGTACCTACAATGAGCAGTTCTTC. This translates into CSVELAGRSTYNEQFF.

The chain uses TRBV7-3 and TRBJ2-1; D is possibly TRBD1 (6 bases). Germline V lookup: CDR1 SGHTA, CDR2 FQGTGA. This CDR3 has 14 residues. The ends were cut back, 3 bases at V and 8 bases at J, with 14 bases in the middle. The CDR3 coding sequence is TGTGCCAGCAGCTTCCCCGGGACAATACATGAGCAGTTCTTC. This codes for CASSFPGTIHEQFF.

This clonotype was picked up a small number of times. For the CDR3, the DNA is TGTGCCAGCGAAGACAGGGGGTCCTACAATGAGCAGTTCTTC. Protein product: CASEDRGSYNEQFF. V gene TRBV12-3 or TRBV12-4 combines with J gene TRBJ2-1; TRBD1 matches at 9 bases. J was trimmed by 1 base and V by 8 bases; bases with no gene match: 3. The CDR3 loop spans 14 amino acids.

This clonotype was counted only a few times. This chain links TRBV6-2 or TRBV6-3 with TRBJ1-2, with D unclear. Germline values: CDR1 MNHEY, CDR2 SVGEGT. CDR3 length: 14 amino acids. The V end was cut by 2 bases, the J end by 4 bases, with 11 bases between. CDR3 region: CASSYQAESYGYTF. The DNA of the CDR3 is TGTGCCAGCAGTTACCAGGCGGAATCCTATGGCTACACCTTC.

The sample holds a few counts of this clonotype. The chain couples TRBV5-1 to TRBJ2-5; D gene ambiguous. V lost 1 base, J lost 4 bases, and 14 bases lay in between. Germline CDR1 and CDR2: SGHRS and YFSETQ. This CDR3 is built from 15 residues. The CDR3 DNA reads as TGCGCCAGCAGCTTGTATCCGGGCAATGGAGAGACCCAGTACTTC. Its translation: CASSLYPGNGETQYF. The whole variable domain, remainder taken from reference TRBV5-1 and TRBJ2-5, is KAGVTQTPRYLIKTRGQQVTLSCSPISGHRSVSWYQQTPGQGLQFLFEYFSETQRNKGNFPGRFSGRQFSNSRSEMNVSTLELGDSALYLCASSLYPGNGETQYFGPGTRLLVL.

A few counts support this clonotype. The chain recombines TRBV9 with TRBJ2-5, with D uncertain. Per germline, CDR1 SGDLS and CDR2 YYNGEE. CDR3 length: 14 amino acids. The V end was cut by 3 bases, the J end by 1 base, with 10 bases between. CDR3 nucleotide sequence: TGTGCCAGCAGCGGAGCCACAAGCCAAGAGACCCAGTACTTC. Protein sequence: CASSGATSQETQYF.

This CDR3 reads CASSEQGLKTQYF. CDR3 bases: TGTGCCAGCAGTGAACAGGGACTGAAGACCCAGTACTTC. This chain links TRBV2 with TRBJ2-5; a possible D gene is TRBD2 (6 bases). Trimming shortened V by 2 bases and J by 6 bases, and 10 bases separated the two germline ends. The CDR3 extends over 13 amino acids. Germline CDR1 reads SNHLY; CDR2 reads FYNNEI.

In its sample, this clonotype was seen a few times. This chain connects TRBV5-1 to TRBJ1-1, with TRBD1 as a possible D gene (6 bases). The V gene's germline CDR1 is SGHRS and CDR2 YFSETQ. The ends were cut back, 3 bases at V and 1 base at J, with 16 bases in the middle. This CDR3 has 16 residues. Here the CDR3 reads CASSSRQVNKNTEAFF. CDR3 sequence (DNA): TGCGCCAGCAGCTCTCGACAGGTAAATAAGAACACTGAAGCTTTCTTT.

This clonotype has more than one count but fewer than ten. The V gene is TRBV9, the J gene TRBJ1-5; a weak D match, TRBD1 (5 bases). The V and J ends lost 0 bases and 10 bases respectively, with 14 bases between them. The CDR3 has 14 residues. Germline values: CDR1 SGDLS, CDR2 YYNGEE. The DNA of the CDR3 is TGTGCCAGCAGCGTAGGGGACCTTCCGGACCCCCAGCATTTT. This gives the protein CASSVGDLPDPQHF.

This sequence joins TRBV7-2 and TRBJ1-1; the D is unclear. V lost 3 bases to trimming and J lost 7 bases, with 9 bases between them. Germline lookup yields CDR1 SGHTA and CDR2 FQGNSA. The CDR3 is made up of 12 amino acids. This CDR3 is CASSFRGREAFF. CDR3 sequence (DNA): TGTGCCAGCAGCTTTCGCGGTCGTGAAGCTTTCTTT. The full variable domain, with the rest looked up from reference TRBV7-2 and TRBJ1-1, is GAGVSQSPSNKVTEKGKDVELRCDPISGHTALYWYRQSLGQGLEFLIYFQGNSAPDKSGLPSDRFSAERTGGSVSTLTIQRTQQEDSAVYLCASSFRGREAFFGQGTRLTVV.

Only a few counts were recorded for this clonotype. The gene calls are TRBV7-8 and TRBJ2-1; 9 bases align to TRBD2. The CDR3 is 13 amino acids. J gave up 6 bases and V 6 bases, and 3 bases lay outside the gene matches. Per the germline V gene, CDR1 is SGHVS and CDR2 is FQNEAQ. The CDR3 protein is CASRLAGLNEQFF. Here the CDR3 DNA reads TGTGCCAGCAGACTAGCGGGTCTCAATGAGCAGTTCTTC. Using reference TRBV7-8 and TRBJ2-1 for the parts outside the CDR3, the full variable domain is GAGVSQSPRYKVAKRGQDVALRCDPISGHVSLFWYQQALGQGPEFLTYFQNEAQLDKSGLPSDRFFAERPEGSVSTLKIQRTQQEDSAVYLCASRLAGLNEQFFGPGTRLTVL.

The chain carries TRBV28 and TRBJ2-5; perhaps TRBD1 as D (5 bases). V was pared by 3 bases and J by 3 bases, with 14 bases between. The CDR3 covers 15 residues. Germline-derived CDR1 and CDR2 are MDHEN and SYDVKM. Here the CDR3 reads CASSFPRTRKETQYF. CDR3 nucleotides: TGTGCCAGCAGTTTCCCTCGGACAAGAAAAGAGACCCAGTACTTC.

This clonotype was seen a handful of times. V usage is TRBV6-1 and J usage is TRBJ2-5; a weak D match, TRBD2 (5 bases). The CDR3 extends over 15 amino acids. Germline V gene lookup returns CDR1 MNHNS and CDR2 SASEGT. V lost 7 bases and J 7 bases, leaving 22 bases between the germline ends. In DNA, the CDR3 is TGTGCCAGCAAAGAGGCTAAGAGGGATTTCGGGACCCAGTACTTC. Translated, it gives CASKEAKRDFGTQYF.